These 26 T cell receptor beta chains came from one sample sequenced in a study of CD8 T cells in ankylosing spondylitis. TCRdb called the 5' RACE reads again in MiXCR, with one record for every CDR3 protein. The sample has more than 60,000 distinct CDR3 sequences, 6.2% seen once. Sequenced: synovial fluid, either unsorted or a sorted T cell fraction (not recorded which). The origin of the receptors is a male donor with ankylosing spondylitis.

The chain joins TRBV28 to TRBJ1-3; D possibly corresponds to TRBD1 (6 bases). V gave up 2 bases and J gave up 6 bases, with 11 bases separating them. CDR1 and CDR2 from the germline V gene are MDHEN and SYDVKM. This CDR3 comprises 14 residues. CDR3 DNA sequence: TGTGCCAGCAGTTTAAGGCCAGGGGAAAACACCATATATTTT. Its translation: CASSLRPGENTIYF.

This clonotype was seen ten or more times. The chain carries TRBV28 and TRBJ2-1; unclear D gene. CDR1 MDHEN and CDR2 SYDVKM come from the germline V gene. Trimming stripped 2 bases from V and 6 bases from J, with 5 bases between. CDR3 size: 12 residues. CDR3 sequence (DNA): TGTGCCAGCAGTTTACGTAGCAATGAGCAGTTCTTC. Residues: CASSLRSNEQFF.

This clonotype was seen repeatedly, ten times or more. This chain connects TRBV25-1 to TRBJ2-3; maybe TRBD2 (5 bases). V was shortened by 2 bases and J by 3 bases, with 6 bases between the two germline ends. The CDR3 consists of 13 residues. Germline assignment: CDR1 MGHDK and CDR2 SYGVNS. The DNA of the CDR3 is TGTGCCAGCAGTGAACGGGGTACAGATACGCAGTATTTT. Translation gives CASSERGTDTQYF.

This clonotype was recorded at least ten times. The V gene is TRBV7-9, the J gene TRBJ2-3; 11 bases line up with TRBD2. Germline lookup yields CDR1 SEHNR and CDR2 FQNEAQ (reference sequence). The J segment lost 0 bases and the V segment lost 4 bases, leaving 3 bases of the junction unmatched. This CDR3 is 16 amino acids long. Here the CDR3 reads CASSSLAGGSTDTQYF. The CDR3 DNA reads TGTGCCAGCAGCTCATTAGCGGGAGGGAGCACAGATACGCAGTATTTT.

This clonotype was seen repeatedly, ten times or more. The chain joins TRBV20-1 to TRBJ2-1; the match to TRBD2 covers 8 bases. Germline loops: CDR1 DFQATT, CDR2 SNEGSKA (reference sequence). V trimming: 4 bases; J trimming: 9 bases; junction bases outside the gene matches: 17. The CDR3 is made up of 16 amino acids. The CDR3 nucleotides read TGCAGTGCTAACCTTCCGGGACTAGGAGTCGGAGGTGAGCAGTTCTTC. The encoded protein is CSANLPGLGVGGEQFF.

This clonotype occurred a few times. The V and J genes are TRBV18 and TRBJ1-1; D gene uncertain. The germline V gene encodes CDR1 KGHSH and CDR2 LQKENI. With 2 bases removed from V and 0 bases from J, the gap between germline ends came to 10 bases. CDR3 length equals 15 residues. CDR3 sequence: CASSPSFAMNTEAFF. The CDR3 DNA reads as TGTGCCAGCTCACCATCTTTCGCCATGAACACTGAAGCTTTCTTT.

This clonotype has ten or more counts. CDR3 residues: CAISLAGGDGETQYF. The CDR3 bases are TGTGCCATCAGTCTAGCGGGAGGTGATGGCGAGACCCAGTACTTC. This chain uses TRBV10-3 with TRBJ2-5; 11 nucleotides match TRBD2. This CDR3 has 15 residues. The J segment lost 5 bases and the V segment lost 5 bases, leaving 7 bases of the junction unmatched. Germline assignment: CDR1 ENHRY and CDR2 SYGVKD.

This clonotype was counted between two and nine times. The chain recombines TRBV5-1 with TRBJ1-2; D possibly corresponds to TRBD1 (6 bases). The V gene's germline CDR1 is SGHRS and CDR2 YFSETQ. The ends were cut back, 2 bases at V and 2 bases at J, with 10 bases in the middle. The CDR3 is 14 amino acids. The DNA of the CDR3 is TGCGCCAGCAGCTTAACAGGGTCAAACTATGGCTACACCTTC. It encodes CASSLTGSNYGYTF.

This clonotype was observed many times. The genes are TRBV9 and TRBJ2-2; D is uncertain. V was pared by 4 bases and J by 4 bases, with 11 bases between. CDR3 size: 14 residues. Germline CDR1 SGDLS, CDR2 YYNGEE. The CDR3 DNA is TGTGCCAGCAGCCCACGGCCGGCCACCGGGGAGCTGTTTTTT. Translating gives CASSPRPATGELFF.

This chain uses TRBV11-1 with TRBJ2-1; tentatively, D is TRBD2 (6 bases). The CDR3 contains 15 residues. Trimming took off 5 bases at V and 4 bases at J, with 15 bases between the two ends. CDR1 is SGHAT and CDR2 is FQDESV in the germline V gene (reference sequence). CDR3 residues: CASSQMRGGYNEQFF. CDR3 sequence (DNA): TGTGCCAGCAGCCAAATGCGGGGTGGATACAATGAGCAGTTCTTC.

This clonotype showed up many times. The CDR3 spells CSTPGLPPHEQFF. The CDR3 nucleotides are TGCAGTACACCGGGACTACCTCCACATGAGCAGTTCTTC. The chain carries TRBV20-1 and TRBJ2-1, with 7 bases aligning to TRBD2. The junction had 12 bases not matched to a gene; V was cut back by 8 bases and J by 8 bases. The CDR3 length is 13 residues. Germline loops: CDR1 DFQATT, CDR2 SNEGSKA (reference sequence).

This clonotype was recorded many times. In DNA form, the CDR3 reads TGTGCCAGCAGCGGACTCCAGGGCTACGAGCAGTACTTC. It specifies CASSGLQGYEQYF. The rearrangement uses TRBV7-8 and TRBJ2-7; D might be TRBD1 or TRBD2, each matching 5 bases. Germline V CDR1 and CDR2: SGHVS, FQNEAQ. The CDR3 has 13 residues. The ends were cut back, 5 bases at V and 3 bases at J, with 11 bases in the middle.

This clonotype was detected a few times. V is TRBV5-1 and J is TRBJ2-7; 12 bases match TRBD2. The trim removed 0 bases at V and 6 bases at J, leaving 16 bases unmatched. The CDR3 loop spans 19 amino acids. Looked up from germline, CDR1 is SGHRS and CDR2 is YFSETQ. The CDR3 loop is CASSLGGLAGGQSEIEQYF. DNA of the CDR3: TGCGCCAGCAGCTTGGGGGGGCTAGCGGGAGGGCAGTCGGAAATCGAGCAGTACTTC.

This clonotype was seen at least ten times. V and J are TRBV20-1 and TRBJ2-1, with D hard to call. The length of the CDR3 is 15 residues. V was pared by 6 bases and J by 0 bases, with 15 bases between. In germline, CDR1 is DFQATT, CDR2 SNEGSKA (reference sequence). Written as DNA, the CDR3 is TGCAGTGCAAAAGGACCTCCAAGCTCCTACAATGAGCAGTTCTTC. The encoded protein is CSAKGPPSSYNEQFF.

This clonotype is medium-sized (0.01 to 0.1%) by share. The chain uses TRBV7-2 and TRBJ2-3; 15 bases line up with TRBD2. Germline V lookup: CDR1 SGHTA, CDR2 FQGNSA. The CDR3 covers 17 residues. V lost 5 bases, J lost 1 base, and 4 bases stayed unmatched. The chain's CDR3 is CASSVGLAGGGTDTQYF. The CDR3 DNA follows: TGTGCCAGCAGCGTCGGACTAGCGGGAGGGGGCACAGATACGCAGTATTTT.

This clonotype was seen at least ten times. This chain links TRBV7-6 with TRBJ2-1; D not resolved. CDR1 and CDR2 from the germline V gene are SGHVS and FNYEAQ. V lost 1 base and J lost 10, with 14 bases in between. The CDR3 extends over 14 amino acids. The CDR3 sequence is CASSLVFRSEEQFF. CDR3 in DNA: TGTGCCAGCAGCTTAGTGTTTAGGAGCGAGGAGCAGTTCTTC.

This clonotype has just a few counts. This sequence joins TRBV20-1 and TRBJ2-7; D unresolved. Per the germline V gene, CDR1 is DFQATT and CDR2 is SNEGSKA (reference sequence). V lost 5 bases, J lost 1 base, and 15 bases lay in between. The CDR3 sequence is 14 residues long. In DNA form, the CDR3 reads TGCAGTGCTCAGGAACAGCCACAATCCTACGAGCAGTACTTC. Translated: CSAQEQPQSYEQYF.

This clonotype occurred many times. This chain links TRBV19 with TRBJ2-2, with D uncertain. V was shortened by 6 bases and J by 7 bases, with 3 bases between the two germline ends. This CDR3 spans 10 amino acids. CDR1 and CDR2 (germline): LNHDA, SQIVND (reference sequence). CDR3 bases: TGTGCCAGTAGGGACGGGGAGCTGTTTTTT. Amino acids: CASRDGELFF.

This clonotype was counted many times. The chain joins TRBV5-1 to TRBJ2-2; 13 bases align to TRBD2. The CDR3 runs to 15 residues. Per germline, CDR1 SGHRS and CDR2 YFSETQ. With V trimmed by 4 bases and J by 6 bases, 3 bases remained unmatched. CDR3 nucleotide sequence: TGCGCCAGCAGCCGGACTAGCGGGAGCTCCGGGGAGCTGTTTTTT. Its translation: CASSRTSGSSGELFF.

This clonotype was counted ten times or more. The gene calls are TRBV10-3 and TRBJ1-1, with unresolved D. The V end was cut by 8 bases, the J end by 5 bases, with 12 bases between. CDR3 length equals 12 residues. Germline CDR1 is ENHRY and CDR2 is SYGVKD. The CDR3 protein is CAIQNLETEAFF. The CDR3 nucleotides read TGTGCCATCCAGAACCTAGAGACTGAAGCTTTCTTT.

The CDR3 nucleotides are TGTGCCAGCAGTTCGACCTTCACAGGGTGGGAGTCCTACGAGCAGTACTTC. Its protein is CASSSTFTGWESYEQYF. This chain uses TRBV27 with TRBJ2-7, with D tentatively TRBD1 (6 bases). Germline V gives CDR1 MNHEY, CDR2 SMNVEV (reference sequence). Between the trimmed V and J ends, which lost 4 bases and 1 base, there was a span of 20 bases. The CDR3 runs to 17 residues.

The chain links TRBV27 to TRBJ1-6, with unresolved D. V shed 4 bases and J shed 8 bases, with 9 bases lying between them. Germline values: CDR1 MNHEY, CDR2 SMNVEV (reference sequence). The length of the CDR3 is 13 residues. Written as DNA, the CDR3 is TGTGCCAGCAGTTCACACACCGATTCACCCCTCCACTTT. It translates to CASSSHTDSPLHF.

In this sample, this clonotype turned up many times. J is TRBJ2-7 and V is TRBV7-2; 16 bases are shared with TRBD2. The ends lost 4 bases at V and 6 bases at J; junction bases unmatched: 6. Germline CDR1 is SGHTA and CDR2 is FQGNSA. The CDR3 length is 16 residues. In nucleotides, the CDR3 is TGTGCCAGCAGCTCGGGACTAGCGGGAGGGTTAAGCGAGCAGTACTTC. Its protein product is CASSSGLAGGLSEQYF.

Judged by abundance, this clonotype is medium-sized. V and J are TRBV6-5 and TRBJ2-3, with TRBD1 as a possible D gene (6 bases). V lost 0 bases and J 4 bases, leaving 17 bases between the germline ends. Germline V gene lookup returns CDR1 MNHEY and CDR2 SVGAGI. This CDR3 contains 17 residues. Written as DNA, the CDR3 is TGTGCCAGCAGTTACTCGATGGGACACCACAACGCAGATACGCAGTATTTT. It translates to CASSYSMGHHNADTQYF.

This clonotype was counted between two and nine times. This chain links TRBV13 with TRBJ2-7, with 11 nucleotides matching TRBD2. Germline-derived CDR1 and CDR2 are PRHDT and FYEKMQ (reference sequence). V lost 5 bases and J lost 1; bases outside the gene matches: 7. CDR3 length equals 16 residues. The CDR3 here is CASSPLLAGGSYEQYF. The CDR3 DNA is TGTGCCAGCAGCCCACTGCTAGCGGGAGGTTCCTACGAGCAGTACTTC.

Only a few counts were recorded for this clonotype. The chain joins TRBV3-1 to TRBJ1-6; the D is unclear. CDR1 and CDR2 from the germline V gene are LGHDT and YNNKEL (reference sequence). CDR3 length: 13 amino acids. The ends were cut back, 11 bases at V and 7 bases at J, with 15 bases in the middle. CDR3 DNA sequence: TGTGCCTCCGCGGTAGGCAACAATTCACCCCTCCACTTT. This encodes CASAVGNNSPLHF.